The 15 T cell receptor beta chains below were found in one sample sequenced in a study of blood T cell repertoires in COVID-19. Here immunoSEQ multiplex PCR was the method, and the copy in TCRdb shows in-frame clones only, minus some. This table holds about 320,000 clones, 83% found once. Sequencing was performed on peripheral blood. These receptors were taken from a woman aged 45-59 years with acute or convalescent COVID-19.

The CDR3 nucleotides read TGTGCCAGTAGTGTAAACAGGGCTCAGCCCCAGCATTTT. Translation gives CASSVNRAQPQHF. The V and J genes are TRBV19 and TRBJ1-5, with D perhaps matching TRBD1 (6 bases). Between the trimmed V and J ends, which lost 5 bases and 6 bases, there was a span of 11 bases. This CDR3 spans 13 amino acids. The germline gives CDR1 LNHDA, CDR2 SQIVND (reference sequence).

The chain couples TRBV5-1 to TRBJ1-2; 7 nucleotides agree with TRBD1. Germline CDR1 reads SGHRS; CDR2 reads YFSETQ. The CDR3 totals 15 residues. Trimming at V came to 4 bases and at J to 1 base, leaving 7 bases not matched to a gene. The CDR3 spells CASSPLGDSNYGYTF. DNA of the CDR3: TGCGCCAGCAGCCCCTTGGGGGACAGTAACTATGGCTACACCTTC.

The V and J genes are TRBV3-1 (or the pseudogene TRBV3-2) and TRBJ1-1, with D hard to call. This CDR3 has 13 residues. Trimming pared 0 bases from V and 11 bases from J, leaving 13 bases between. CDR1 LGHDT and CDR2 YNNKEL come from the germline V gene (reference sequence). The CDR3 here is CASSQDGGFGAFF. As DNA, the CDR3 is TGTGCCAGCAGCCAAGACGGAGGGTTTGGGGCTTTCTTT.

CDR3 in amino acids: CASSVVEDHLLNEQFF. CDR3 coding DNA: TGTGCCAGCAGCGTAGTTGAGGATCACCTTCTTAATGAGCAGTTCTTC. This rearrangement joins TRBV9 to TRBJ2-1; D call uncertain. V lost 0 bases, J lost 7 bases, and 17 bases lay in between. Germline V lookup: CDR1 SGDLS, CDR2 YYNGEE. CDR3 length equals 16 residues.

This chain links TRBV10-3 with TRBJ2-1, with a weak D call TRBD2 (5 bases). Germline V lookup: CDR1 ENHRY, CDR2 SYGVKD. V was cut by 4 bases and J by 2 bases, with 9 bases left in between. The length of the CDR3 is 14 residues. CDR3 DNA sequence: TGTGCCATCAGTGTCAGCGGTGCCTACAATGAGCAGTTCTTC. Its translation: CAISVSGAYNEQFF.

This clone showed up just once. The chain has TRBV6-6 and TRBJ1-6; possible D gene TRBD1, 5 bases. Trimming shortened V by 6 bases and J by 10 bases, and 16 bases separated the two germline ends. The CDR3 is made up of 14 amino acids. Germline CDR1 reads MNHNY; CDR2 reads SVGAGI (reference sequence). CDR3 nucleotides: TGTGCCAGCAGACTAATCAGGGTAGACTCACCCCTCCACTTT. This codes for CASRLIRVDSPLHF.

This chain uses TRBV27 with TRBJ1-5; 8 bases map to TRBD1. Trimming at V came to 7 bases and at J to 6 bases, leaving 8 bases not matched to a gene. The germline gives CDR1 MNHEY, CDR2 SMNVEV (reference sequence). The CDR3 totals 14 residues. The CDR3 sequence is CASNPQGGTQPQHF. The CDR3 DNA follows: TGTGCCAGCAACCCACAGGGGGGGACTCAGCCCCAGCATTTT.

The chain uses TRBV6-1 and TRBJ1-2, with D hard to call. The CDR3 loop spans 15 amino acids. The V gene's germline CDR1 is MNHNS and CDR2 SASEGT. Trimming shortened V by 1 base and J by 8 bases, and 17 bases separated the two germline ends. The DNA of the CDR3 is TGTGCCAGCAGTGAAGGAGTGTTGGGATCGGGGGGCTACACCTTC. This gives the protein CASSEGVLGSGGYTF.

This clone has just a few counts. The chain uses TRBV6-6 and TRBJ2-5; a weak D match, TRBD1 (5 bases). The CDR3 is 15 residues long. V was shortened by 6 bases and J by 1 base, with 15 bases between the two germline ends. The germline CDR1 and CDR2 sequences are MNHNY and SVGAGI (reference sequence). The DNA of the CDR3 is TGTGCCAGCAGCATATCTGGGGCAGCCCAAGAGACCCAGTACTTC. Its translation is CASSISGAAQETQYF.

This chain connects TRBV9 to TRBJ1-2, with D tentatively TRBD1 (5 bases). The CDR3 covers 14 residues. The germline CDR1 and CDR2 sequences are SGDLS and YYNGEE. V was cut by 0 bases and J by 2 bases, with 8 bases left in between. CDR3 sequence: CASSVGGVNYGYTF. CDR3 in DNA: TGTGCCAGCAGCGTAGGGGGCGTGAACTATGGCTACACCTTC.

The gene calls are TRBV2 and TRBJ1-5; D gene unclear. CDR3 length: 13 residues. The germline V gene has CDR1 SNHLY and CDR2 FYNNEI. Trimming cost V 4 bases and J 0 bases, with 4 bases left between them. The chain's CDR3 is CASSAYSNQPQHF. CDR3 in DNA: TGTGCCAGCAGTGCGTATAGCAATCAGCCCCAGCATTTT.

The V and J genes are TRBV28 and TRBJ1-5; TRBD1 matches at 8 bases. CDR3 length: 15 residues. In germline, CDR1 is MDHEN, CDR2 SYDVKM. V lost 8 bases, J lost 2 bases, and 8 bases stayed unmatched. The CDR3 loop is CASASGGAGNQPQHF. CDR3 sequence (DNA): TGTGCCAGCGCGTCAGGGGGCGCAGGCAATCAGCCCCAGCATTTT.

This rearrangement joins TRBV2 to TRBJ2-2; 8 bases fit TRBD1. The CDR3 totals 16 residues. With 5 bases clipped from V and 2 bases from J, the junction kept 7 bases outside the gene matches. CDR1 and CDR2 (germline): SNHLY, FYNNEI. In nucleotides, the CDR3 is TGTGCCAGCAGTAGTCCAGGGGGCCCTAACACCGGGGAGCTGTTTTTT. Amino acid sequence: CASSSPGGPNTGELFF.

The chain employs TRBV9 and TRBJ1-2, with a possible D match to TRBD1 (5 bases). The germline CDR1 and CDR2 sequences are SGDLS and YYNGEE. The CDR3 sequence is 15 residues long. The germline V and J ends were trimmed by 1 base and 3 bases, with 13 bases remaining between them. CDR3 sequence: CASSVSPTGDYGYTF. The DNA of the CDR3 is TGTGCCAGCAGCGTATCACCCACAGGTGACTATGGCTACACCTTC.

This sequence joins TRBV30 and TRBJ1-1; 9 positions match TRBD1. Germline CDR1 is GTSNPN and CDR2 is SVGIG (reference sequence). The length of the CDR3 is 13 residues. V was clipped by 4 bases and J by 8 bases; unmatched bases: 8. Here the CDR3 DNA reads TGTGCCTGGATTCGGACAGGGGTCCAGGAAGCTTTCTTT. It yields the protein CAWIRTGVQEAFF.